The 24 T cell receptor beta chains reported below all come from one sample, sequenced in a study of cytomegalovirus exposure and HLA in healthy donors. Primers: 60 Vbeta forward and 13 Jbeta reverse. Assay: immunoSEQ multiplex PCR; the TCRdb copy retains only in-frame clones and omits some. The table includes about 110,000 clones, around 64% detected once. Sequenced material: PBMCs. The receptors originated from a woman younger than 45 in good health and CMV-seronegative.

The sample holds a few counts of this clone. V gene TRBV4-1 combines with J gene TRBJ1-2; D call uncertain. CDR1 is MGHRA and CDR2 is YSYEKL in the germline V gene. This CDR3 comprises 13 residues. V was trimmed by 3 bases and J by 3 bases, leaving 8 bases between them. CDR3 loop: CASSQRTYYGYTF. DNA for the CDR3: TGCGCCAGCAGCCAGCGGACTTACTATGGCTACACCTTC.

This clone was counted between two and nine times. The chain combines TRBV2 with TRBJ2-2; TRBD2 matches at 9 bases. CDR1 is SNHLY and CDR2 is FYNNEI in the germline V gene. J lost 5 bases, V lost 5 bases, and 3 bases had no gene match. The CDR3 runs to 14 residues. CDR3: CASSPSGETGELFF. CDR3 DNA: TGTGCCAGCAGTCCTAGCGGGGAGACCGGGGAGCTGTTTTTT.

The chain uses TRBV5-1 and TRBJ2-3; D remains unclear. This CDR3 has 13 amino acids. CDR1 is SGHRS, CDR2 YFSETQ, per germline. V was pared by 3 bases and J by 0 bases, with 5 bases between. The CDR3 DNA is TGCGCCAGCAGCTCCCCTAGCACAGATACGCAGTATTTT. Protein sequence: CASSSPSTDTQYF.

Written as DNA, the CDR3 is TGTGCCAGCTCAACTGGCCCTAGCGGGAGAGGATACGAGCAGTACTTC. It yields the protein CASSTGPSGRGYEQYF. This chain joins TRBV18 and TRBJ2-7; 10 nucleotides match TRBD2. Germline lookup yields CDR1 KGHSH and CDR2 LQKENI. Trimming removed 5 bases from V and 4 bases from J; junction bases left unmatched: 11. The CDR3 extends over 16 amino acids.

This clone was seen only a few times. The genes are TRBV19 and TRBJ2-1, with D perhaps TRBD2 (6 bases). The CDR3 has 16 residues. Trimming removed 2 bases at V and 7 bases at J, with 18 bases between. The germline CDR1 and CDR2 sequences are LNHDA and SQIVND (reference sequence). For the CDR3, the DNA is TGTGCCAGTAGTATATCTTCGGGAGCCCCTTGGAATGAGCAGTTCTTC. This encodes CASSISSGAPWNEQFF. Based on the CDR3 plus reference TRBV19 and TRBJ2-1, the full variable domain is DGGITQSPKYLFRKEGQNVTLSCEQNLNHDAMYWYRQDPGQGLRLIYYSQIVNDFQKGDIAEGYSVSREKKESFPLTVTSAQKNPTAFYLCASSISSGAPWNEQFFGPGTRLTVL.

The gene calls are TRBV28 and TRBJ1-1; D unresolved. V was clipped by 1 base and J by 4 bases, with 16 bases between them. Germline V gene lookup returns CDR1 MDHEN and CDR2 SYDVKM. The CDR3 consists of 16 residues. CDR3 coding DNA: TGTGCCAGCAGTTTATTGCCCGGGGAGGGCGGCACTGAAGCTTTCTTT. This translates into CASSLLPGEGGTEAFF.

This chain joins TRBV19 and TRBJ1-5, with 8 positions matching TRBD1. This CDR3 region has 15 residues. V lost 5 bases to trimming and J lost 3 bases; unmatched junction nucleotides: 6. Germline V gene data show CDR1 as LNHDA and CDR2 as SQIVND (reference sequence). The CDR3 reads CASSPGDRINQPQHF. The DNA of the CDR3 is TGTGCCAGTAGTCCGGGGGACAGGATCAATCAGCCCCAGCATTTT.

The CDR3 sequence is CASSLASLAGHLEQFF. The CDR3 DNA sequence: TGTGCCAGCAGCTTAGCGTCATTAGCGGGACACTTAGAGCAGTTCTTC. The chain carries TRBV7-2 and TRBJ2-1, with 8 positions matching TRBD2. CDR1 is SGHTA and CDR2 is FQGNSA in the germline V gene. The CDR3 covers 16 residues. Trimming cost V 0 bases and J 10 bases; bases outside gene matches: 11.

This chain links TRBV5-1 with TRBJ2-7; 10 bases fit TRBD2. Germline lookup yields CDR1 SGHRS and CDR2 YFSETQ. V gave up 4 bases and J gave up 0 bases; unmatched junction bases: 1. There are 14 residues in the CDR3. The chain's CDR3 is CASSRTSGSYEQYF. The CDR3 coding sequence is TGCGCCAGCAGCCGGACTAGCGGCTCCTACGAGCAGTACTTC.

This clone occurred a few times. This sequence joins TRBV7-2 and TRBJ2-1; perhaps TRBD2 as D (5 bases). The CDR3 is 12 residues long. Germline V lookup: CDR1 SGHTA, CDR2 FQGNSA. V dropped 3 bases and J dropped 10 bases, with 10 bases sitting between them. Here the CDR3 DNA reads TGTGCCAGCAGCTTCCTAGCTTCCGAGCAGTTCTTC. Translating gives CASSFLASEQFF.

CDR3 sequence reads: CASSPRQGLNTEAFF. The CDR3 nucleotides read TGTGCCAGCAGCCCCAGACAGGGCTTGAACACTGAAGCTTTCTTT. V gene TRBV6-6 combines with J gene TRBJ1-1, with 7 bases matching TRBD1. This CDR3 comprises 15 residues. Looked up from germline, CDR1 is MNHNY and CDR2 is SVGAGI (reference sequence). Germline trimming cut 6 bases from V and 0 bases from J; bases unmatched to any gene: 7.

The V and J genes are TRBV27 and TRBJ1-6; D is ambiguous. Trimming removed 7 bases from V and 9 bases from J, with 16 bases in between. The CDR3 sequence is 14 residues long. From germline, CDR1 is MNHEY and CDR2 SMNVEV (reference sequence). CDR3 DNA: TGTGCCAGCACCCCGGTGTGGGGAGGTTCACCCCTCCACTTT. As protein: CASTPVWGGSPLHF.

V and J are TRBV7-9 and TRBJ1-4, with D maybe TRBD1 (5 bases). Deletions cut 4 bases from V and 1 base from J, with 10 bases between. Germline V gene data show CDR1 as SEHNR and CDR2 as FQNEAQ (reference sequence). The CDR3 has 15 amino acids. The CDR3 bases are TGTGCCAGCAGCTCCCCGGGGGGAACTAATGAAAAACTGTTTTTT. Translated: CASSSPGGTNEKLFF.

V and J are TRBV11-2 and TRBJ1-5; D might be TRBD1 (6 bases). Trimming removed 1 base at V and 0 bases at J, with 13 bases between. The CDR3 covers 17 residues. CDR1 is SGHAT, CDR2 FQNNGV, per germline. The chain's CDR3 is CASSLGSGTHSNQPQHF. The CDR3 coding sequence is TGTGCCAGCAGCTTAGGATCCGGGACACATAGCAATCAGCCCCAGCATTTT.

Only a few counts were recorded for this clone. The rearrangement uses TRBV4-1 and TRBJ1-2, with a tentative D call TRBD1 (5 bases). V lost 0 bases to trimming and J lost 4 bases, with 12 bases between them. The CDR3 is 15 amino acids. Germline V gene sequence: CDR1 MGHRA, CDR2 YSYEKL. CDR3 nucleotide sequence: TGCGCCAGCAGCCAAGAAAGGGGCGTCGGCTATGGCTACACCTTC. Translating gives CASSQERGVGYGYTF.

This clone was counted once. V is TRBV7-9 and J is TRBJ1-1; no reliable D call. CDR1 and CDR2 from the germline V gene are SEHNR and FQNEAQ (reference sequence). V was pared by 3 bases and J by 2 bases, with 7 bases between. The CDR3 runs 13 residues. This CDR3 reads CASSFEINTEAFF. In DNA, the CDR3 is TGTGCCAGCAGCTTCGAGATCAACACTGAAGCTTTCTTT.

In DNA, the CDR3 is TGTGCCAGCAGCCAAGGGGACAGGGGAGATGGGGAGACCCAGTACTTC. It yields the protein CASSQGDRGDGETQYF. The chain recombines TRBV14 with TRBJ2-5; 10 bases fit TRBD1. V shed 1 base and J 5 bases; nucleotides not matched to a gene: 7. CDR1 is SGHDN and CDR2 is FVKESK in the germline V gene. The CDR3 has 16 amino acids.

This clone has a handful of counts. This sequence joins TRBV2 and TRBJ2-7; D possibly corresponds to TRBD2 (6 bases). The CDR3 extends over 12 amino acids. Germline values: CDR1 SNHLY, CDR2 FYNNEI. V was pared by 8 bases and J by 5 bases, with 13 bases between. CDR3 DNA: TGTGCCAGCCGGAGGAGGGGCCACGAGCAGTACTTC. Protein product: CASRRRGHEQYF.

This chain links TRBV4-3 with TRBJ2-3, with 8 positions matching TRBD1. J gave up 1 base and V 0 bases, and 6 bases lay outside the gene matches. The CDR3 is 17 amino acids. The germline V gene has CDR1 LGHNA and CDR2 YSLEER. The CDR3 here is CASSQDLGQGRTDTQYF. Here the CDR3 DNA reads TGCGCCAGCAGCCAAGATCTAGGACAGGGACGCACAGATACGCAGTATTTT.

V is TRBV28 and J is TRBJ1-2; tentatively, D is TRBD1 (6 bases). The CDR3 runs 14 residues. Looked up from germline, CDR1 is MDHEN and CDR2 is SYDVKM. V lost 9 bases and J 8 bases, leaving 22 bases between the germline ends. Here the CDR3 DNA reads TGTGCCAGTCATACACAGGGAAGGGAAGACGGCTACACCTTC. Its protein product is CASHTQGREDGYTF.

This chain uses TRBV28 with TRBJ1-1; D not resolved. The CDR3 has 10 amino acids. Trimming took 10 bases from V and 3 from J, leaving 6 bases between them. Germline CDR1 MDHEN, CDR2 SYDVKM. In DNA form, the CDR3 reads TGTGCCACCACAGACACTGAAGCTTTCTTT. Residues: CATTDTEAFF.

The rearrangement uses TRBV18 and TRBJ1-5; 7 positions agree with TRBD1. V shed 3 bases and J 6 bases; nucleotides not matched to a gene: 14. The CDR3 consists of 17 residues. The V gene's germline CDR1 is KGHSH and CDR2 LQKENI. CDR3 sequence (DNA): TGTGCCAGCTCACCCGGAGGGACAGCCTACGATGGTCAGCCCCAGCATTTT. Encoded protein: CASSPGGTAYDGQPQHF.

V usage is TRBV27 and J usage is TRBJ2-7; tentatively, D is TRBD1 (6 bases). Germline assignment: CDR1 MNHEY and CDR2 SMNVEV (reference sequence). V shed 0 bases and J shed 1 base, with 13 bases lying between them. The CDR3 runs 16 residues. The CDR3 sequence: CASSLSATGQSYEQYF. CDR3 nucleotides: TGTGCCAGCAGTTTATCGGCAACCGGACAGTCCTACGAGCAGTACTTC.

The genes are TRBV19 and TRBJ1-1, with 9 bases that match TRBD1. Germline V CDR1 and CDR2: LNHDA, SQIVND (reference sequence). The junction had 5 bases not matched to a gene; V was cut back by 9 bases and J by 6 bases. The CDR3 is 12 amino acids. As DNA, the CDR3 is TGTGCCAGGGGACAGGGTTACCCTGAAGCTTTCTTT. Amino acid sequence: CARGQGYPEAFF.